The 27 T cell receptor beta chains below come from one sample, sequenced in a study of beta chain features in type 1 diabetes. Findings and limits, study-wide: Shortening of TCRB CDR3s, moderate but significant, appeared in all four CD4+ subsets of Type 1 diabetes patients.

These receptors have no identified antigens. The study reverse transcribed the entire isolated RNA, so it sequenced expressed TCRB transcripts. TCRdb's copy holds only in-frame clones and misses some; the assay was immunoSEQ multiplex PCR. The data contain 150,000 to 180,000 clones, 10% of them singletons. The sequencing sample was made of central memory CD4+ T cells from blood. Receptors originate from a man younger than 45 with type 1 diabetes.

The chain has TRBV18 and TRBJ2-7, with 7 bases matching TRBD1. Germline CDR1 is KGHSH and CDR2 is LQKENI. This CDR3 has 14 amino acids. V gave up 3 bases and J gave up 5 bases; unmatched junction bases: 7. The DNA for the CDR3 is TGTGCCAGCTCACCGGAGACAGGGAACCACGAGCAGTACTTC. Protein sequence: CASSPETGNHEQYF. The full variable domain, with the rest looked up from reference TRBV18 and TRBJ2-7, is NAGVMQNPRHLVRRRGQEARLRCSPMKGHSHVYWYRQLPEEGLKFMVYLQKENIIDESGMPKERFSAEFPKEGPSILRIQQVVRGDSAAYFCASSPETGNHEQYFGPGTRLTVT.

This clone was seen a few times. The chain couples TRBV5-5 to TRBJ2-3; 7 positions agree with TRBD1. Germline trimming cut 5 bases from V and 0 bases from J; bases unmatched to any gene: 9. CDR1 and CDR2 (germline): SGHKS, YYEKEE (reference sequence). The CDR3 consists of 16 residues. For the CDR3, the DNA is TGTGCCAGCAGTCCATTACCGGGACAGAGCACAGATACGCAGTATTTT. Its protein product is CASSPLPGQSTDTQYF.

The CDR3 sequence: CASSLTGAALKQFF. In DNA, the CDR3 is TGTGCCAGCAGCTTGACAGGGGCGGCACTTAAGCAGTTCTTC. The chain employs TRBV5-6 and TRBJ2-1; 7 bases are shared with TRBD1. The CDR3 covers 14 residues. Trimming took 1 base from V and 11 from J; bases not matched to a gene: 9. Per germline, CDR1 SGHDT and CDR2 YYEEEE.

This clone was recorded a few times. This sequence joins TRBV4-2 and TRBJ2-5; perhaps TRBD1 as D (5 bases). V lost 4 bases, J lost 4 bases, and 13 bases lay in between. CDR3 length: 14 amino acids. Looked up from germline, CDR1 is LGHNA and CDR2 is YNFKEQ. This chain's CDR3 is CASSRGRDPETQYF. In DNA form, the CDR3 reads TGTGCCAGCAGCCGGGGCCGCGACCCAGAGACCCAGTACTTC.

The chain couples TRBV5-4 to TRBJ2-2, with 9 bases lining up with TRBD1. The CDR3 totals 15 residues. After removal of 4 bases from V and 4 bases from J, the junction contained 5 bases not matched to a gene. Germline V CDR1 and CDR2: SGHNT, YYREEE (reference sequence). CDR3 in DNA: TGTGCCAGCAGCCCGGGACAGGGCATCACCGGGGAGCTGTTTTTT. Protein sequence: CASSPGQGITGELFF.

This chain links TRBV15 with TRBJ2-1; 10 positions match TRBD2. With 5 bases clipped from V and 0 bases from J, the junction kept 7 bases outside the gene matches. This CDR3 has 17 residues. Germline CDR1 reads LNHNV; CDR2 reads YYDKDF (reference sequence). CDR3 bases: TGTGCCACCAGCCCGGGTAGCGGGAGGAGCTCCTACAATGAGCAGTTCTTC. Its protein product is CATSPGSGRSSYNEQFF.

Of note for this clone: The sample carries other DNA sequences with the same CDR3. The V gene is TRBV5-1, the J gene TRBJ1-1, with no clear D. The V gene's germline CDR1 is SGHRS and CDR2 YFSETQ. V shed 4 bases and J shed 1 base, with 11 bases lying between them. The CDR3 covers 14 residues. CDR3 DNA: TGCGCCAGCAGCCCTACCGCGGGGAACACTGAAGCTTTCTTT. It translates to CASSPTAGNTEAFF.

V gene TRBV11-1 combines with J gene TRBJ1-2; D possibly corresponds to TRBD1 (6 bases). The germline gives CDR1 SGHAT, CDR2 FQDESV (reference sequence). There are 15 residues in the CDR3. The V gene lost 5 bases and the J gene lost 4 bases, with 17 bases spanning the gap. CDR3 in DNA: TGTGCCAGCAGCCGTACGGCGGGGGCGTCCTATGGCTACACCTTC. This gives the protein CASSRTAGASYGYTF.

In its sample, this clone was seen once. This sequence joins TRBV4-2 and TRBJ2-7; 11 nucleotides line up with TRBD2. Germline loops: CDR1 LGHNA, CDR2 YNFKEQ. V lost 4 bases and J lost 3; bases outside the gene matches: 8. CDR3 size: 16 residues. In DNA form, the CDR3 reads TGTGCCAGCAGCCCAACTCTAGCGGGAGGTTTCTACGAGCAGTACTTC. This encodes CASSPTLAGGFYEQYF.

The sample holds a few counts of this clone. This chain links TRBV7-9 with TRBJ2-3; the match to TRBD2 covers 8 bases. J was trimmed by 0 bases and V by 4 bases; bases with no gene match: 6. This CDR3 is built from 16 residues. Germline V gene data show CDR1 as SEHNR and CDR2 as FQNEAQ (reference sequence). Written as DNA, the CDR3 is TGTGCCAGCAGCTCCCCAGCGGGAGTTAGCACAGATACGCAGTATTTT. Residues: CASSSPAGVSTDTQYF.

This clone turned up a few times. The rearrangement uses TRBV28 and TRBJ2-5; 8 bases are a match to TRBD2. The CDR3 consists of 14 residues. Trimming took 8 bases from V and 9 from J; bases not matched to a gene: 14. The germline CDR1 and CDR2 sequences are MDHEN and SYDVKM. CDR3 DNA: TGTGCCAGCGGGCTGAGGACGGGGGGGACGGCCCAGTACTTC. Translating gives CASGLRTGGTAQYF.

This clone was counted many times. The chain is built from TRBV29-1 and TRBJ2-7, with D possibly being TRBD1 (6 bases). Per germline, CDR1 SQVTM and CDR2 ANQGSEA. V was pared by 6 bases and J by 3 bases, with 12 bases between. The length of the CDR3 is 12 residues. The CDR3 spells CSVGTHSYEQYF. The CDR3 DNA reads TGCAGCGTGGGGACACATAGCTACGAGCAGTACTTC.

This clone was detected a few times. V is TRBV7-2 and J is TRBJ2-5; TRBD2 might be the D (6 bases). Per the germline V gene, CDR1 is SGHTA and CDR2 is FQGNSA. This CDR3 is 14 amino acids long. V was clipped by 5 bases and J by 5 bases, with 15 bases between them. The CDR3 region is CASSQRAGRETQYF. The CDR3 coding sequence is TGTGCCAGCAGCCAGCGGGCGGGACGCGAGACCCAGTACTTC.

The chain combines TRBV23-1 with TRBJ2-3, with TRBD1 as a possible D gene (5 bases). TRBV23-1 is labeled an ORF, and its function is uncertain. Deletions cut 4 bases from V and 0 bases from J, with 17 bases between. The CDR3 is 17 residues long. CDR3 in amino acids: CASSLLDTNVSTDTQYF. In nucleotides, the CDR3 is TGCGCCAGCAGTCTATTGGACACCAACGTGAGCACAGATACGCAGTATTTT.

The chain uses TRBV5-1 and TRBJ1-2; TRBD1 matches 11 bases. The CDR3 has 13 amino acids. Germline V lookup: CDR1 SGHRS, CDR2 YFSETQ. V shed 4 bases and J 8 bases; nucleotides not matched to a gene: 4. The CDR3 DNA follows: TGCGCCAGCAGCCCAGGACAGGGGGCGGGCTACACCTTC. This sequence encodes CASSPGQGAGYTF.

There are a few counts of this clone. This sequence joins TRBV5-1 and TRBJ2-1; TRBD2 aligns across 12 bases. The CDR3 covers 17 residues. Per the germline V gene, CDR1 is SGHRS and CDR2 is YFSETQ. Germline trimming cut 8 bases from V and 0 bases from J; bases unmatched to any gene: 9. CDR3 sequence: CASYLLTSGSSYNEQFF. For the CDR3, the DNA is TGCGCCAGTTACCTCCTGACTAGCGGGAGCTCCTACAATGAGCAGTTCTTC.

Details on this clone: Other DNA sequences in the sample encode the same CDR3. The chain has TRBV18 and TRBJ2-1; TRBD2 aligns across 14 bases. V lost 6 bases, J lost 5 bases, and 3 bases stayed unmatched. Germline loops: CDR1 KGHSH, CDR2 LQKENI. The CDR3 consists of 15 residues. For the CDR3, the DNA is TGTGCCAGCTCCCGGGGACTAGCGGGAGACAATGAGCAGTTCTTC. Its translation is CASSRGLAGDNEQFF. Full variable domain (outside the CDR3, taken from reference TRBV18 and TRBJ2-1): NAGVMQNPRHLVRRRGQEARLRCSPMKGHSHVYWYRQLPEEGLKFMVYLQKENIIDESGMPKERFSAEFPKEGPSILRIQQVVRGDSAAYFCASSRGLAGDNEQFFGPGTRLTVL.

This clone was recorded a few times. The chain couples TRBV27 to TRBJ2-7; D is possibly TRBD1 (6 bases). V was pared by 7 bases and J by 3 bases, with 10 bases between. This CDR3 contains 12 residues. The germline CDR1 and CDR2 sequences are MNHEY and SMNVEV (reference sequence). The CDR3 sequence is CASMGRGYEQYF. The CDR3 DNA follows: TGTGCCAGCATGGGCAGGGGCTACGAGCAGTACTTC.

In this sample, this clone turned up a few times. The rearrangement uses TRBV2 and TRBJ2-3; D ambiguous. The CDR3 runs 12 residues. Trimming removed 5 bases from V and 3 bases from J, with 6 bases in between. Germline loops: CDR1 SNHLY, CDR2 FYNNEI. CDR3 in amino acids: CASSSITDTQYF. The CDR3 nucleotides read TGTGCCAGCAGTTCTATAACAGATACGCAGTATTTT.

This clone was counted between two and nine times. The rearrangement links TRBV2 to TRBJ2-5, with D perhaps matching TRBD1 (6 bases). V lost 5 bases, J lost 6 bases, and 19 bases lay in between. The CDR3 runs to 15 residues. Per the germline V gene, CDR1 is SNHLY and CDR2 is FYNNEI. Here the CDR3 DNA reads TGTGCCAGCAGTTATCAGGGGACCTCGGGACAGACCCAGTACTTC. Translating it yields CASSYQGTSGQTQYF.

This clone was detected a few times. The V and J genes are TRBV28 and TRBJ1-5; 12 bases fit TRBD1. Germline CDR1 MDHEN, CDR2 SYDVKM. V was pared by 5 bases and J by 3 bases, with 2 bases of the junction left unmatched. This CDR3 has 15 amino acids. The CDR3 sequence: CASSGTGGTNQPQHF. CDR3 coding DNA: TGTGCCAGCAGTGGGACAGGGGGCACCAATCAGCCCCAGCATTTT.

V gene TRBV10-3 combines with J gene TRBJ2-1; 9 bases match TRBD2. The CDR3 has 16 amino acids. Looked up from germline, CDR1 is ENHRY and CDR2 is SYGVKD. Losses at the gene ends were 0 bases for V and 9 bases for J; bases not matched to a gene: 9. CDR3 sequence (DNA): TGTGCCATCAGTGAGTCGATCGGGACAGCGGGAGGTGAGCAGTTCTTC. Encoded protein: CAISESIGTAGGEQFF.

In nucleotides, the CDR3 is TGCGCCAGCAGCTTTAGCGGATCCGCCCCCGCAGATACGCAGTATTTT. The encoded protein is CASSFSGSAPADTQYF. The gene calls are TRBV5-1 and TRBJ2-3; D may be TRBD2 (6 bases). The germline gives CDR1 SGHRS, CDR2 YFSETQ. This CDR3 contains 16 residues. V shed 2 bases and J shed 4 bases, with 17 bases lying between them.

This clone was observed a handful of times. The rearrangement uses TRBV28 and TRBJ2-7; D gene uncertain. V was trimmed by 2 bases and J by 4 bases, leaving 9 bases between them. The CDR3 consists of 13 residues. The V gene's germline CDR1 is MDHEN and CDR2 SYDVKM. The CDR3 DNA reads TGTGCCAGCAGTTTAGCGGCCCAATACGAGCAGTACTTC. This codes for CASSLAAQYEQYF.

Only a few counts were recorded for this clone. The chain recombines TRBV27 with TRBJ2-6; no definite D call. Germline CDR1 reads MNHEY; CDR2 reads SMNVEV (reference sequence). This CDR3 spans 14 amino acids. The ends were cut back, 10 bases at V and 0 bases at J, with 10 bases in the middle. The CDR3 DNA follows: TGTGCCATTATCCTTTACTCTGGGGCCAACGTCCTGACTTTC. Translating gives CAIILYSGANVLTF.

This clone was detected a few times. The chain joins TRBV29-1 to TRBJ2-1; 14 bases fit TRBD2. With 4 bases clipped from V and 4 bases from J, the junction kept 21 bases outside the gene matches. The CDR3 is 21 amino acids. The germline V gene encodes CDR1 SQVTM and CDR2 ANQGSEA. CDR3 nucleotides: TGCAGCGTTGGTGGGCCAAGGAAAGGGACTAGCGGGAGTGAGGGGTACAATGAGCAGTTCTTC. It yields the protein CSVGGPRKGTSGSEGYNEQFF.

This chain connects TRBV7-2 to TRBJ2-1; D is undetermined. Trimming shortened V by 1 base and J by 9 bases, and 7 bases separated the two germline ends. This CDR3 has 12 residues. CDR1 is SGHTA, CDR2 FQGNSA, per germline. The CDR3 sequence: CASSLGGIEQFF. CDR3 in DNA: TGTGCCAGCAGCTTAGGCGGTATTGAGCAGTTCTTC. Filled out from reference TRBV7-2 and TRBJ2-1, the complete variable domain reads GAGVSQSPSNKVTEKGKDVELRCDPISGHTALYWYRQSLGQGLEFLIYFQGNSAPDKSGLPSDRFSAERTGGSVSTLTIQRTQQEDSAVYLCASSLGGIEQFFGPGTRLTVL.